Many counts were recorded for the clone carrying this TCR beta chain. The antigen is unknown. This entry is derived from a study of T cells in Graves' hyperthyroidism and ophthalmopathy. Study-level results: Most expanded thyroid clonotypes above 0.001 also appeared in blood. Ophthalmopathy stood apart from stable hyperthyroidism in a 13 V-J model.

It was RNA transcripts that yielded the amplified TCR beta CDR3 regions. Using the HTBI primer set, a first-round RT-PCR was run on the TCR CDR3. TCRdb called the multiplex PCR reads again in MiXCR, with one record for every CDR3 protein. This sample yields about 640,000 distinct CDR3 sequences, of which less than 25% are seen a single time; 34% belongs to the top ten. This clonotype originated in a man aged 25 to 45 with Graves' ophthalmopathy. The sequenced material came from blood.

This chain's CDR3 is CASTQGQSSYEQYF. DNA for the CDR3: TGTGCCAGCACCCAGGGGCAGAGCTCCTACGAGCAGTACTTC. The V gene is TRBV6-1, the J gene TRBJ2-7; weak D call: TRBD1 (6 bases). Trimming pared 7 bases from V and 0 bases from J, leaving 13 bases between. CDR3 length: 14 residues. Germline loops: CDR1 MNHNS, CDR2 SASEGT.